Listed below are T cell receptor beta chains from one sample, sequenced in a study of T-cell reconstitution after alpha-beta-depleted transplantation in children. TCRdb passed the PCR reads through MiXCR, listing each CDR3 protein once. The sample has approximately 650,000 distinct CDR3 sequences, about 12% seen once; the top ten hold 0.75% to 0.85%. The source material was PBMCs, sampled before TCRalphabeta/CD19-depleted stem cell transplant. These receptor sequences come from a girl aged 2 to 10 with congenital amegakaryocytic thrombocytopenia, due to receive a stem cell transplant. The conserved cysteine and the conserved F or W are not part of the CDR3 here.

J,V,CDR3
TRBJ1-1,TRBV12-3/TRBV12-4,ASSLLGQGGTEAF
TRBJ2-2,TRBV7-9,ASQAGTGELF
TRBJ1-6,TRBV5-5,ASSLRPINSPLH
TRBJ2-3,TRBV10-3,AISGDVDTQY
TRBJ2-1,TRBV7-2,ASRLALLAGDIKEQF
TRBJ2-7,TRBV20-1,SARTELGLGHEQY
TRBJ2-1,TRBV5-1,ASSLSEAYNEQF
TRBJ2-4,TRBV15,ATSRDPGTGTNIQY
TRBJ2-3,TRBV27,ASMRGSWPDTQY
TRBJ2-1,TRBV18,ASFSGSYNEQF
TRBJ1-6,TRBV3-1,ASSPRDRGNSPLH
TRBJ2-7,TRBV28,ASSDEGRPYEQY
TRBJ2-1,TRBV29-1,SVEAALAGGPVHEQF
TRBJ1-5,TRBV19,ASSHRRDTLRQPQH
TRBJ2-3,TRBV20-1,SARRTGLAALGDTQY
TRBJ2-7,TRBV28,ASRSPSARAWEQY
TRBJ2-1,TRBV29-1,SVTSGLAGGYEQF
TRBJ1-1,TRBV20-1,SASRRRPQAF
TRBJ2-1,TRBV10-3,AIQMAGGPANEQF
TRBJ2-1,TRBV9,ASSGWGTSGRMEGHHEQF
TRBJ2-5,TRBV29-1,SVVPRGLLETQY
TRBJ2-3,TRBV7-2,ASSRTGSTDTQY
TRBJ2-1,TRBV13,ASSKGGQYNEQF
TRBJ1-5,TRBV5-1,ASSPGTGGYSGNQPQH
TRBJ2-1,TRBV7-3,ASSPWAGSDNEQF
TRBJ2-1,TRBV5-5,ASSLVLAGGIDEQF
TRBJ2-7,TRBV20-1,SAAPGLAGGNEQY
TRBJ2-4,TRBV20-1,SAGGPQLKNIQY
TRBJ2-5,TRBV7-2,ASSPDRSSETQY
TRBJ1-1,TRBV7-9,ASSPRISRGYTEAF
TRBJ2-2,TRBV12-3/TRBV12-4,ASSFQGARGMSGELF
TRBJ1-2,TRBV28,ASSLGQGLNGYT
TRBJ2-7,TRBV25-1,ASSDAVTYEQY
TRBJ2-1,TRBV20-1,SADAPGLAGGDSYNEQF
TRBJ2-1,TRBV30,AWTPPGIRGSNEQF
TRBJ1-1,TRBV6-1,ASSKRVRGNTEAF
TRBJ2-3,TRBV10-3,AISLDSTDTQY
TRBJ2-1,TRBV20-1,SARVPFRSSYNEQF
TRBJ2-1,TRBV3-1,ASSQASGLAHNEQF
TRBJ2-7,TRBV5-1,ASSFAIGGTYEQY
TRBJ2-7,TRBV7-9,ASIGTEYYEQY
TRBJ2-7,TRBV20-1,SAVVDSYEQY
TRBJ2-1,TRBV10-3,AISESSGGPGNEQF
TRBJ2-1,TRBV4-1,ASSQDWGSNEQF
TRBJ1-1,TRBV19,ASSTLRTGLDTEAF
TRBJ2-5,TRBV28,ASSLGLIAGSEETQY
TRBJ2-3,TRBV27,ASRPFGAGDTQY
TRBJ2-1,TRBV5-7,ASSLRDRGHNEQF
TRBJ1-4,TRBV20-1,SARDRGTGNGKLF
TRBJ1-6,TRBV5-1,ASSLARTTGSPLH
TRBJ2-3,TRBV7-9,ASVHGASGITDTQY
TRBJ1-6,TRBV2,ASSELGRSDSPLH
TRBJ2-1,TRBV5-1,ASSLEGPVSSYNEQF
TRBJ2-5,TRBV7-9,ASSLARGLETQY
TRBJ2-3,TRBV5-1,ASSLDKAGTDTQY
TRBJ2-1,TRBV18,ASSPGGYNEQF
TRBJ2-5,TRBV12-3/TRBV12-4,ASSDRTESKETQY
TRBJ2-6,TRBV19,ASRAGADSGANVLT